One sample yielded the 17 T cell receptor beta chains listed below, sequenced in a study of blood T cell repertoires in COVID-19 (dated by TCRdb to 2020 to 2021). Receptors were amplified or captured by the immunoSEQ multiplex PCR assay. Entries here come from immuneACCESS through TCRdb and include only in-frame sequences with V and J called. Some clones fail to appear in such tables; in the studies checked, an unresolved V gene covers under half of the shortfall, and the cause of the remainder is unknown. The sample table records about 150,000 clones; about 89% of these occur just once. The ten largest make up around 40% of the sample. The source material was peripheral blood. These receptors all come from a man aged 45-65 years who had recovered from COVID-19.

CDR3 sequence reads: CASTGGAYNSPLHF. The CDR3 nucleotides are TGTGCCAGCACAGGGGGCGCGTATAATTCACCCCTCCACTTT. The gene calls are TRBV7-2 and TRBJ1-6; TRBD1 matches at 8 bases. The CDR3 contains 14 residues. In germline, CDR1 is SGHTA, CDR2 FQGNSA. Losses at the gene ends were 7 bases for V and 4 bases for J; bases not matched to a gene: 3.

The CDR3 loop is CASGTGTTNTGELFF. In nucleotides, the CDR3 is TGTGCCAGCGGGACCGGGACTACGAACACCGGGGAGCTGTTTTTT. The rearrangement links TRBV2 to TRBJ2-2, with 7 bases aligning to TRBD2. The CDR3 runs to 15 residues. Trimming removed 8 bases from V and 0 bases from J; junction bases left unmatched: 6. The germline V gene encodes CDR1 SNHLY and CDR2 FYNNEI.

The chain combines TRBV5-1 with TRBJ2-4; TRBD1 aligns across 8 bases. Germline CDR1 is SGHRS and CDR2 is YFSETQ. This CDR3 is built from 16 residues. With 1 base clipped from V and 5 bases from J, the junction kept 8 bases outside the gene matches. The CDR3 sequence: CASSLPAGTGQNIQYF. CDR3 nucleotides: TGCGCCAGCAGCTTGCCCGCCGGGACAGGTCAAAACATTCAGTACTTC.

The rearrangement joins TRBV7-8 to TRBJ1-2, with 7 positions matching TRBD1. The trim removed 0 bases at V and 6 bases at J, leaving 7 bases unmatched. The CDR3 consists of 15 residues. Germline CDR1 and CDR2: SGHVS and FQNEAQ. CDR3 loop: CASSLAQSGTDGYTF. As DNA, the CDR3 is TGTGCCAGCAGCTTAGCGCAGTCGGGGACAGATGGCTACACCTTC.

J is TRBJ2-2 and V is TRBV5-4, with D possibly TRBD1 on 6 matching bases. The germline V gene encodes CDR1 SGHNT and CDR2 YYREEE (reference sequence). V gave up 1 base and J gave up 3 bases, with 10 bases separating them. CDR3 length: 15 residues. The CDR3 nucleotides are TGTGCCAGCAGCTTGATCACAGGGCACACCGGGGAGCTGTTTTTT. Translation gives CASSLITGHTGELFF. The variable domain in full, completed from reference TRBV5-4 and TRBJ2-2, reads ETGVTQSPTHLIKTRGQQVTLRCSSQSGHNTVSWYQQALGQGPQFIFQYYREEENGRGNFPPRFSGLQFPNYSSELNVNALELDDSALYLCASSLITGHTGELFFGEGSRLTVL.

V is TRBV19 and J is TRBJ2-7, with 7 nucleotides matching TRBD2. Germline CDR1 is LNHDA and CDR2 is SQIVND (reference sequence). With V trimmed by 1 base and J by 12 bases, 12 bases remained unmatched. This CDR3 has 14 amino acids. CDR3 residues: CASSIAPDAGVLYF. CDR3 bases: TGTGCCAGTAGTATAGCCCCCGACGCGGGGGTGTTGTACTTC.

The chain is built from TRBV7-2 and TRBJ1-2; 11 nucleotides agree with TRBD1. Per germline, CDR1 SGHTA and CDR2 FQGNSA. The J segment lost 4 bases and the V segment lost 2 bases, leaving 9 bases of the junction unmatched. This CDR3 is 17 amino acids long. The CDR3 DNA is TGTGCCAGCAGCTTAAATGGACAGGGGGCTAATGTCTATGGCTACACCTTC. Residues: CASSLNGQGANVYGYTF.

This chain connects TRBV11-2 to TRBJ1-1, with D possibly TRBD1 on 5 matching bases. The CDR3 loop spans 12 amino acids. The germline gives CDR1 SGHAT, CDR2 FQNNGV. Trimming pared 2 bases from V and 10 bases from J, leaving 11 bases between. The CDR3 DNA reads TGTGCCAGCAGCTTACAGGGATCGGGAGCTTTCTTT. Translated: CASSLQGSGAFF. The full variable domain, rest sourced from reference TRBV11-2 and TRBJ1-1, is EAGVAQSPRYKIIEKRQSVAFWCNPISGHATLYWYQQILGQGPKLLIQFQNNGVVDDSQLPKDRFSAERLKGVDSTLKIQPAKLEDSAVYLCASSLQGSGAFFGQGTRLTVV.

In nucleotides, the CDR3 is TGTGCTAGTAGCCAGGGGGCGAACCAGTCACCCCTCCACTTT. Translation: CASSQGANQSPLHF. The rearrangement links TRBV12-5 to TRBJ1-6; 8 bases fit TRBD1. Germline lookup yields CDR1 LGHNT and CDR2 FRNRAP. The CDR3 consists of 14 residues. With 8 bases clipped from V and 10 bases from J, the junction kept 10 bases outside the gene matches.

The chain has TRBV19 and TRBJ1-6; TRBD1 matches at 8 bases. With 4 bases clipped from V and 0 bases from J, the junction kept 8 bases outside the gene matches. CDR3 size: 18 residues. Per the germline V gene, CDR1 is LNHDA and CDR2 is SQIVND (reference sequence). DNA of the CDR3: TGTGCCAGTAGTAGTAGGACAGGGCCAAGCTCCTATAATTCACCCCTCCACTTT. This translates into CASSSRTGPSSYNSPLHF. The whole variable domain, remainder taken from reference TRBV19 and TRBJ1-6, is DGGITQSPKYLFRKEGQNVTLSCEQNLNHDAMYWYRQDPGQGLRLIYYSQIVNDFQKGDIAEGYSVSREKKESFPLTVTSAQKNPTAFYLCASSSRTGPSSYNSPLHFGNGTRLTVT.

The chain combines TRBV12-3 or TRBV12-4 with TRBJ2-1, with D perhaps matching TRBD2 (5 bases). The CDR3 length is 12 residues. V was clipped by 3 bases and J by 9 bases, with 9 bases between them. CDR3 in amino acids: CASSLPGSEQFF. The CDR3 nucleotides read TGTGCCAGCAGTTTGCCGGGGAGTGAGCAGTTCTTC.

The rearrangement uses TRBV29-1 and TRBJ2-3, with D unclear. Per germline, CDR1 SQVTM and CDR2 ANQGSEA. The V gene lost 1 base and the J gene lost 4 bases, with 9 bases spanning the gap. The CDR3 has 13 amino acids. The CDR3 loop reads CSVEARLSDTQYF. DNA of the CDR3: TGCAGCGTTGAAGCGAGACTCTCAGATACGCAGTATTTT.

This sequence joins TRBV19 and TRBJ2-7, with 8 bases lining up with TRBD1. Germline trimming cut 5 bases from V and 4 bases from J; bases unmatched to any gene: 4. Germline loops: CDR1 LNHDA, CDR2 SQIVND (reference sequence). This CDR3 has 13 residues. The CDR3 sequence: CASSRTGRYEQYF. The CDR3 nucleotides are TGTGCCAGTAGTCGGACAGGGCGGTACGAGCAGTACTTC.

The DNA for the CDR3 is TGTGCCACCAGTGATTTACTAGCGGACAAACAAGAGACCCAGTACTTC. Its protein is CATSDLLADKQETQYF. V gene TRBV24-1 combines with J gene TRBJ2-5, with TRBD2 identical over 8 bases. This CDR3 is built from 16 residues. Per germline, CDR1 KGHDR and CDR2 SFDVKD. Trimming cost V 1 base and J 2 bases; bases outside gene matches: 5.

This chain links TRBV10-1 with TRBJ2-1; 8 bases map to TRBD1. Per germline, CDR1 WNHNN and CDR2 SYGVQD (reference sequence). The CDR3 is 15 residues long. The trim removed 0 bases at V and 4 bases at J, leaving 2 bases unmatched. The CDR3 coding sequence is TGCGCCAGCAGTGAGTCTGGGGACAGGTACAATGAGCAGTTCTTC. Its translation: CASSESGDRYNEQFF.

The chain has TRBV29-1 and TRBJ1-1; D perhaps matches TRBD1 (5 bases). The V gene lost 4 bases and the J gene lost 6 bases, with 9 bases spanning the gap. Germline-derived CDR1 and CDR2 are SQVTM and ANQGSEA. The CDR3 extends over 11 amino acids. CDR3 region: CSVAGAAEAFF. CDR3 sequence (DNA): TGCAGCGTTGCTGGGGCCGCTGAAGCTTTCTTT.

V is TRBV6-5 and J is TRBJ1-2; 11 bases map to TRBD1. This CDR3 spans 15 amino acids. V was pared by 6 bases and J by 3 bases, with 6 bases of the junction left unmatched. Per germline, CDR1 MNHEY and CDR2 SVGAGI. This chain's CDR3 is CASRAGQGAYYGYTF. As DNA, the CDR3 is TGTGCCAGCAGAGCCGGACAGGGGGCATACTATGGCTACACCTTC.